This T cell receptor (beta chain) was sequenced for a study of preoperative IRX-2 immunotherapy in early breast cancer. Libraries were prepared by immunoSEQ multiplex PCR; TCRdb keeps only in-frame clonotypes and omits some of them. This sample has more than 30,000 clones; approximately 89% occur once, and the top ten carry around 1.6%. The CDR3 is 15 residues long. Germline CDR1 is MNHGY and CDR2 is SAAAGT. V trimming: 6 bases; J trimming: 3 bases; junction bases outside the gene matches: 7. Treatment in this sample: preoperative locoregional IRX-2 cytokine immunotherapy. This chain links TRBV6-8 with TRBJ1-5; 8 bases fit TRBD1. The specimen comprised tumor tissue, sampled after IRX-2 immunotherapy. The source is a human donor with breast cancer. This CDR3 is CASRSDRGNNQPQHF. The CDR3 DNA is TGTGCCAGCAGATCAGACAGGGGTAACAATCAGCCCCAGCATTTT.